A selection of T cell receptor beta chains follows, all from one sample in a study of T cell responses to AZD1222 COVID-19 vaccine. Data came from immunoSEQ multiplex PCR; TCRdb stores just in-frame clones and leaves some out. This sample carries some 130,000 clones, more than 85% of them seen once, and the ten largest clones take 2.8%. The sequencing used peripheral blood, collected on day 0 of AZD1222 vaccination. The receptors were sampled from an adult in good health. The conserved cysteine and the conserved F or W are not part of the CDR3 here.

v_gene: TRBV25-1; CDR3aa: ASTSTGYYGYT
v_gene: TRBV5-6; CDR3aa: ASSFGRGGELF
v_gene: TRBV5-1; CDR3aa: ASSLVGSKETQY
v_gene: TRBV6-5; CDR3aa: ATHHRWDLNNEQF
v_gene: TRBV5-1; CDR3aa: ASSFTSGSGNEQF
v_gene: TRBV5-5; CDR3aa: ASSLVFATSGSRDTQY
v_gene: TRBV11-3; CDR3aa: ASSSGGGSETDTQY
v_gene: TRBV11-1; CDR3aa: ASGSLGSSDNEQF
v_gene: TRBV5-6; CDR3aa: ASSLTGAPGNEQY
v_gene: TRBV7-9; CDR3aa: ASSHFGNTGELF
v_gene: TRBV29-1; CDR3aa: SVLGQPGVGANVLT
v_gene: TRBV3-1/TRBV3-2; CDR3aa: ASSQGTEDGYT
v_gene: TRBV5-4; CDR3aa: ASSDHTGAPPYEQY
v_gene: TRBV12-3/TRBV12-4; CDR3aa: ASSWTLNTEAF
v_gene: TRBV5-1; CDR3aa: ASSFDIGGELF
v_gene: TRBV9; CDR3aa: ASSVGSSATGELF